This TCR beta chain is drawn from a study of cytomegalovirus exposure and HLA in healthy donors. The CDR3 sequence is 13 residues long. The V end lost 3 bases, the J end lost 7 bases, and 12 bases lay between the germline ends. From germline, CDR1 is SGHNT and CDR2 YENEEA. The PCR contained 60 Vbeta and 13 Jbeta primers. The protocol was immunoSEQ multiplex PCR, while the TCRdb copy is restricted to in-frame clones and leaves out a portion. The sample consists of about 160,000 clones, 60% to 80% of them appearing once. The source of this sequence is a woman aged 25-40 years in good health and CMV-seronegative. This sequence joins TRBV11-3 and TRBJ1-1, with D perhaps matching TRBD1 (5 bases). Sequencing was carried out using PBMCs. CDR3 residues: CASSFGAGFEAFF. The CDR3 DNA follows: TGTGCCAGCAGCTTCGGAGCAGGGTTTGAAGCTTTCTTT.